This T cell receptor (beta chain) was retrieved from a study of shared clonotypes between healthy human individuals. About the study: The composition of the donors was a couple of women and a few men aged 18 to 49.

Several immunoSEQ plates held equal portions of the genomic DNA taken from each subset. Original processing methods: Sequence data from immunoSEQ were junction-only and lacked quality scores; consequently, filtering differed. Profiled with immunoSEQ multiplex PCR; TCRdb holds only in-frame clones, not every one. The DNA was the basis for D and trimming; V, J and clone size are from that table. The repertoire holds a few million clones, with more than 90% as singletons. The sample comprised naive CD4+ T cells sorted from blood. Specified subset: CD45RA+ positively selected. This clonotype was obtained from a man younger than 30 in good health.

As DNA, the CDR3 is TGCGCCAGCAGTCGCAGGGGAGAGTTTCTAGAGGGGGAGACCCAGTACTTC. The encoded protein is CASSRRGEFLEGETQYF. The rearrangement joins TRBV23-1 to TRBJ2-7; a possible D gene is TRBD1 (6 bases). The DNA end favors TRBJ2-5, so the J call may be wrong. TRBV23-1 is given ORF status, its function remaining uncertain. This CDR3 contains 17 residues.